The clone carrying this T cell receptor (beta chain) was counted between two and nine times. The data are from a study of shared clonotypes between healthy human individuals. Clones were sequenced by immunoSEQ multiplex PCR, and TCRdb holds only the in-frame ones, with some missing. The data hold over a million clones, with around 76% observed a single time. Germline lookup yields CDR1 MNHNY and CDR2 SVGAGI (reference sequence). The CDR3 is 15 residues long. The ends were cut back, 5 bases at V and 6 bases at J, with 20 bases in the middle. The TCR sequence derives from a man aged 18 to 30 in good health. Material: memory CD4+ T cells sorted from blood. The subset here: CD45RA-negative fraction. The V call is TRBV6-6, the J call TRBJ2-7; maybe TRBD2 (7 bases). The DNA of the CDR3 is TGTGCCAGCAGTAGAGCGGGACAACAAAGGGTCGAGCAGTACTTC. Protein: CASSRAGQQRVEQYF.